The sequence of this T cell receptor (beta chain) was determined in a study of blood T cell repertoires in COVID-19. This CDR3 region has 18 residues. Germline-derived CDR1 and CDR2 are SGHAT and FQNNGV. Between the trimmed V and J ends, which lost 3 bases and 0 bases, there was a span of 20 bases. In assigning cohorts, the study relied on participant-reported clinical history. The repertoire was sequenced with immunoSEQ multiplex PCR; TCRdb's copy has only in-frame clones and lacks some. The sample holds some 270,000 clones; approximately 90% are singletons and the top ten take less than 3.5%. Input material: PBMCs or T cells enriched from blood (not recorded which). The receptor comes from a man between 40 and 49 years old who had been exposed to COVID-19. The chain joins TRBV11-2 to TRBJ1-1; D might be TRBD1 (6 bases). The CDR3 DNA is TGTGCCAGCAGCTTTACCGCTCTCAGGGGAAAAATGAACACTGAAGCTTTCTTT. Translated, it gives CASSFTALRGKMNTEAFF.